The rows below give T cell receptor beta chains drawn from one sample of a study of CD8 T cells in ankylosing spondylitis. TCRdb fed the 5' RACE reads into MiXCR, producing one record per CDR3 protein. The sample carries around 120,000 distinct CDR3 sequences, about 13% recorded once. Material for sequencing was blood, either unsorted or a sorted T cell fraction (not recorded which). Source of these receptors: a female donor with ankylosing spondylitis or in good health (not recorded which). CDR3s include the opening cysteine and the closing phenylalanine or tryptophan. The D gene is left open where the match is weak. The size of a clone is reported for some rows only, either as once, few or many, or as a class for expanded clones.

j_call v_call clone_size d_call cdr3_aa cdr3_nt
TRBJ1-5 TRBV20-1 many TRBD1 CSARGGGGQPQHF TGCAGTGCTAGAGGAGGGGGCGGTCAGCCCCAGCATTTT
TRBJ2-2 TRBV5-4 - - CASSSGSGELFF TGTGCCAGCAGTTCCGGGTCCGGGGAGCTGTTTTTT
TRBJ1-2 TRBV7-2 many - CASSPLGGARNYGYTF TGTGCCAGCAGCCCCCTCGGGGGGGCGCGAAACTATGGCTACACCTTC
TRBJ2-1 TRBV6-4 - TRBD2 CASSTSGSSSYNEQFF TGTGCCAGCAGCACTAGCGGGTCGAGCTCCTACAATGAGCAGTTCTTC
TRBJ1-5 TRBV2 many TRBD1 CASSELSDRGGDQPQHF TGTGCCAGCAGTGAACTCTCCGACAGGGGAGGAGATCAGCCCCAGCATTTT
TRBJ2-7 TRBV7-9 many - CASSRALASYEQYF TGTGCCAGCAGTCGTGCCCTAGCTTCCTACGAGCAGTACTTC
TRBJ2-5 TRBV6-1 - TRBD2 CASRGSERGEKETQYF TGTGCCAGCAGGGGGTCAGAGCGGGGCGAAAAAGAGACCCAGTACTTC
TRBJ2-3 TRBV20-1 few - CSAPIPSPDTQYF TGCAGTGCTCCTATTCCTAGCCCCGATACGCAGTATTTT
TRBJ2-7 TRBV6-1 many - CASSENRVTYEQYF TGTGCCAGCAGTGAAAATAGGGTTACCTACGAGCAGTACTTC
TRBJ1-4 TRBV18 - - CASSPGRRENEKLFF TGTGCCAGCTCACCAGGACGAAGGGAGAATGAAAAACTGTTTTTT
TRBJ2-3 TRBV29-1 - - CSVETGSTDTQYF TGCAGCGTTGAGACAGGTAGCACAGATACGCAGTATTTT
TRBJ2-3 TRBV7-3 - - CASSSLGLSTDTQYF TGTGCCAGCAGCTCCCTTGGACTCAGCACAGATACGCAGTATTTT
TRBJ1-1 TRBV27 many - CASTMAGDGTEAFF TGTGCCAGCACCATGGCAGGGGATGGGACTGAAGCTTTCTTT
TRBJ2-5 TRBV20-1 few - CSAKQPQETQYF TGCAGTGCTAAACAACCCCAAGAGACCCAGTACTTC
TRBJ2-1 TRBV27 - - CASSSEGLGGNEQFF TGTGCCAGCAGTTCCGAAGGACTGGGGGGCAATGAGCAGTTCTTC
TRBJ1-1 TRBV5-6 few - CASSRDRNTEAFF TGTGCCAGCAGTCGCGACAGGAACACTGAAGCTTTCTTT